This T cell receptor beta chain came from a study of blood T cell repertoires in COVID-19. Study at large: Samples came from the United States, Italy and Spain, spanning acute and convalescent COVID-19.

The length of the CDR3 is 16 residues. CDR1 is SGHVS, CDR2 FNYEAQ, per germline. V was clipped by 5 bases and J by 3 bases, with 20 bases between them. Clones were read by immunoSEQ multiplex PCR, and TCRdb kept only the in-frame ones, dropping some. The sample includes about 97,000 clones, more than 70% seen only once; the top ten take about 20%. The source of this sequence is a human donor in a cohort sampled during active COVID-19. This chain connects TRBV7-6 to TRBJ2-7, with D possibly matching TRBD2 (7 bases). The sample was peripheral blood. This CDR3 is CASSPPRGGLHYEQYF. Written as DNA, the CDR3 is TGTGCCAGCAGCCCTCCTAGGGGGGGACTGCACTACGAGCAGTACTTC. Drawing the rest from reference TRBV7-6 and TRBJ2-7, the complete variable domain is GAGVSQSPRYKVTKRGQDVALRCDPISGHVSLYWYRQALGQGPEFLTYFNYEAQQDKSGLPNDRFSAERPEGSISTLTIQRTEQRDSAMYRCASSPPRGGLHYEQYFGPGTRLTVT.